A selection of T cell receptor beta chains follows, all from one sample in a study of CXCR3-negative and CXCR3-positive naive CD8 T cells. TCRdb reanalyzed the 5' RACE reads and collapses them to one entry per CDR3 protein, without DNA. Its table lists some 130,000 distinct CDR3 sequences. The source material was naive CXCR3+ CD8+ T cells from blood. Receptors were obtained from a human donor in good health. Some clones in this sample may be carry-over from other donors' samples. The CDR3 runs from the conserved cysteine through the conserved F or W. The order of the fields is CDR3 protein, J gene, V gene.

CDR3 protein: CSFVGRGGYEQYF; J gene: TRBJ2-7; V gene: TRBV29-1
CDR3 protein: CASSTGQSTDTQYF; J gene: TRBJ2-3; V gene: TRBV5-1
CDR3 protein: CASSTRGLAGYNEQFF; J gene: TRBJ2-1; V gene: TRBV12-3/TRBV12-4
CDR3 protein: CASITNQGALGPNEQFF; J gene: TRBJ2-1; V gene: TRBV12-3/TRBV12-4
CDR3 protein: CSVEDPGQGLYGNTIYF; J gene: TRBJ1-3; V gene: TRBV29-1
CDR3 protein: CSVEGSPLAKNIQYF; J gene: TRBJ2-4; V gene: TRBV29-1
CDR3 protein: CASSFRGVRTGELFF; J gene: TRBJ2-2; V gene: TRBV28
CDR3 protein: CSAGDTSYEQYF; J gene: TRBJ2-7; V gene: TRBV20-1
CDR3 protein: CASSGGDQPQHF; J gene: TRBJ1-5; V gene: TRBV9
CDR3 protein: CASSVYSNQPQHF; J gene: TRBJ1-5; V gene: TRBV6-5
CDR3 protein: CASGGSALGREETQYF; J gene: TRBJ2-5; V gene: TRBV2
CDR3 protein: CSVELALYNEQFF; J gene: TRBJ2-1; V gene: TRBV29-1
CDR3 protein: CASSQEAGLVNEQFF; J gene: TRBJ2-1; V gene: TRBV4-2
CDR3 protein: CASSSSPKAFF; J gene: TRBJ1-1; V gene: TRBV12-3/TRBV12-4
CDR3 protein: CASSDSSYNEQFF; J gene: TRBJ2-1; V gene: TRBV7-9
CDR3 protein: CASRTAGVESPLHF; J gene: TRBJ1-6; V gene: TRBV19
CDR3 protein: CAWSTGTSGRGNEQFF; J gene: TRBJ2-1; V gene: TRBV30
CDR3 protein: CASSLYAGELFF; J gene: TRBJ2-2; V gene: TRBV7-8
CDR3 protein: CASSSSGGGYEQYF; J gene: TRBJ2-7; V gene: TRBV4-2
CDR3 protein: CARGTEPSYEQYF; J gene: TRBJ2-7; V gene: TRBV23-1
CDR3 protein: CAILAGTYEQYF; J gene: TRBJ2-7; V gene: TRBV7-2
CDR3 protein: CASSPDRVGYTF; J gene: TRBJ1-2; V gene: TRBV28
CDR3 protein: CSARDRAYNEQFF; J gene: TRBJ2-1; V gene: TRBV20-1
CDR3 protein: CASTTSGSYNEQFF; J gene: TRBJ2-1; V gene: TRBV13
CDR3 protein: CASSVEKGFGTGELFF; J gene: TRBJ2-2; V gene: TRBV9
CDR3 protein: CSVPVSGDPYF; J gene: TRBJ2-3; V gene: TRBV29-1
CDR3 protein: CASSRPGHSYEQYF; J gene: TRBJ2-7; V gene: TRBV7-9
CDR3 protein: CASSDGAGASTDTQYF; J gene: TRBJ2-3; V gene: TRBV6-4
CDR3 protein: CASSVADGRPYEQYF; J gene: TRBJ2-7; V gene: TRBV9
CDR3 protein: CASSSTTSDYGYTF; J gene: TRBJ1-2; V gene: TRBV9
CDR3 protein: CASGGQGSDGELFF; J gene: TRBJ2-2; V gene: TRBV5-1
CDR3 protein: CASSLTPRNTEAFF; J gene: TRBJ1-1; V gene: TRBV7-2
CDR3 protein: CASSVGSGLLNNYGYTF; J gene: TRBJ1-2; V gene: TRBV9
CDR3 protein: CASSQPQGWQETQYF; J gene: TRBJ2-5; V gene: TRBV12-3/TRBV12-4
CDR3 protein: CASSSGLSSYNEQFF; J gene: TRBJ2-1; V gene: TRBV6-1
CDR3 protein: CSAMWDTEAFF; J gene: TRBJ1-1; V gene: TRBV20-1
CDR3 protein: CSVEGLGRLEAFF; J gene: TRBJ1-1; V gene: TRBV29-1
CDR3 protein: CASSITEDRLHGYTF; J gene: TRBJ1-2; V gene: TRBV19
CDR3 protein: CSVETGVDTEAFF; J gene: TRBJ1-1; V gene: TRBV29-1
CDR3 protein: CASSLEHRINYEQYF; J gene: TRBJ2-7; V gene: TRBV7-6
CDR3 protein: CASSSRRGRGAEAFF; J gene: TRBJ1-1; V gene: TRBV28
CDR3 protein: CASSHQGYEQYF; J gene: TRBJ2-7; V gene: TRBV4-1
CDR3 protein: CSARSGAVYNEQFF; J gene: TRBJ2-1; V gene: TRBV20-1
CDR3 protein: CASSRTEGTEAFF; J gene: TRBJ1-1; V gene: TRBV4-3
CDR3 protein: CASSSVLYEQYF; J gene: TRBJ2-7; V gene: TRBV7-9
CDR3 protein: CASSFRDRYQETQYF; J gene: TRBJ2-5; V gene: TRBV28
CDR3 protein: CASAGTIPYEQYF; J gene: TRBJ2-7; V gene: TRBV21-1